These 24 T cell receptor beta chains share one sample of origin, sequenced in a study of CD8+ T cells in alopecia areata. Extracted RNA was reverse transcribed, and the resulting cDNA served as sequencing template. Libraries were prepared by immunoSEQ multiplex PCR; TCRdb keeps only in-frame clonotypes and omits some of them. The sample consists of under 350,000 clones, 55% to 70% of them appearing once. Treatment reported: oral pan-JAK inhibitor, 5-10 mg twice daily. The specimen was CD4+ T cells sorted from blood, collected at week 24, from a patient treated with tofacitinib. These receptors all come from a human donor with alopecia areata.

The chain uses TRBV7-2 and TRBJ2-3; 9 bases agree with TRBD2. Trimming removed 8 bases from V and 2 bases from J; junction bases left unmatched: 5. CDR1 is SGHTA and CDR2 is FQGNSA in the germline V gene. The CDR3 has 14 residues. The CDR3 DNA reads TGTGCCAGCTGCGGCGGGGGGGCCACAGATACGCAGTATTTT. Translation gives CASCGGGATDTQYF. Looking up the rest from reference TRBV7-2 and TRBJ2-3 gives the full variable domain: GAGVSQSPSNKVTEKGKDVELRCDPISGHTALYWYRQSLGQGLEFLIYFQGNSAPDKSGLPSDRFSAERTGGSVSTLTIQRTQQEDSAVYLCASCGGGATDTQYFGPGTRLTVL.

The rearrangement uses TRBV30 and TRBJ1-1; no clear D gene. This CDR3 is built from 12 residues. Trimming took off 6 bases at V and 0 bases at J, with 8 bases between the two ends. The germline V gene has CDR1 GTSNPN and CDR2 SVGIG (reference sequence). The CDR3 coding sequence is TGTGCCTGCGGACGGATGAACACTGAAGCTTTCTTT. Translated, it gives CACGRMNTEAFF. Using reference TRBV30 and TRBJ1-1 for the parts outside the CDR3, the full variable domain is SQTIHQWPATLVQPVGSPLSLECTVEGTSNPNLYWYRQAAGRGLQLLFYSVGIGQISSEVPQNLSASRPQDRQFILSSKKLLLSDSGFYLCACGRMNTEAFFGQGTRLTVV.

This clone was counted between two and nine times. The chain combines TRBV2 with TRBJ2-5, with 14 positions matching TRBD2. Germline loops: CDR1 SNHLY, CDR2 FYNNEI. The CDR3 extends over 15 amino acids. The V gene end was trimmed by 7 bases and the J gene end by 6 bases; junction bases not matched to a gene: 7. CDR3 residues: CASMGTSGGLKTQYF. In DNA form, the CDR3 reads TGTGCCAGCATGGGGACTAGCGGGGGATTGAAGACCCAGTACTTC.

There are a few counts of this clone. This rearrangement joins TRBV7-9 to TRBJ1-1; the match to TRBD1 covers 10 bases. CDR1 and CDR2 (germline): SEHNR, FQNEAQ (reference sequence). The junction had 8 bases not matched to a gene; V was cut back by 6 bases and J by 4 bases. The length of the CDR3 is 15 residues. CDR3 nucleotides: TGTGCCAGCAGTCAAGGGGACAGGGGAAGCACTGAAGCTTTCTTT. It codes for CASSQGDRGSTEAFF.

The chain employs TRBV29-1 and TRBJ2-7, with TRBD1 identical over 12 bases. The CDR3 runs 15 residues. V was pared by 6 bases and J by 1 base, with 7 bases of the junction left unmatched. CDR1 and CDR2 from the germline V gene are SQVTM and ANQGSEA. The CDR3 loop reads CSVEGTGGYSYEQYF. In nucleotides, the CDR3 is TGCAGCGTCGAGGGGACAGGGGGCTATTCCTACGAGCAGTACTTC.

The chain uses TRBV7-6 and TRBJ2-7, with 10 bases that match TRBD2. There are 14 residues in the CDR3. CDR1 and CDR2 from the germline V gene are SGHVS and FNYEAQ. V was pared by 6 bases and J by 7 bases, with 9 bases of the junction left unmatched. DNA of the CDR3: TGTGCCAGCAGGCCCAGCGGGGGGGCAGAGGAGCAGTACTTC. Translated, it gives CASRPSGGAEEQYF.

The V gene is TRBV5-1, the J gene TRBJ1-1; possible D gene TRBD1, 6 bases. CDR1 and CDR2 (germline): SGHRS, YFSETQ. V was pared by 4 bases and J by 0 bases, with 16 bases between. The CDR3 runs 16 residues. CDR3 loop: CASSKDTGTVNTEAFF. In nucleotides, the CDR3 is TGCGCCAGCAGCAAGGATACAGGGACCGTGAACACTGAAGCTTTCTTT.

In this sample, this clone turned up once. The CDR3 here is CASSQTTVSTDTQYF. The CDR3, as DNA: TGCGCCAGCAGCCAGACGACAGTTAGCACAGATACGCAGTATTTT. This chain joins TRBV4-3 and TRBJ2-3; TRBD1 is a possible D gene (5 bases). The length of the CDR3 is 15 residues. The V end was cut by 3 bases, the J end by 0 bases, with 10 bases between. Germline CDR1 and CDR2: LGHNA and YSLEER.

The chain links TRBV7-2 to TRBJ1-6; D might be TRBD1 (5 bases). V lost 2 bases to trimming and J lost 5 bases, with 19 bases between them. This CDR3 is built from 18 residues. Per germline, CDR1 SGHTA and CDR2 FQGNSA. The CDR3 sequence is CASSLWDLNSANNSPLHF. As DNA, the CDR3 is TGTGCCAGCAGCTTATGGGACTTAAACTCCGCAAATAATTCACCCCTCCACTTT.

In this sample, this clone turned up once. This chain links TRBV6-1 with TRBJ2-7, with D uncertain. The V gene lost 0 bases and the J gene lost 3 bases, with 6 bases spanning the gap. The length of the CDR3 is 13 residues. Germline CDR1 MNHNS, CDR2 SASEGT. CDR3 DNA sequence: TGTGCCAGCAGTGAAGCATCAGGCTACGAGCAGTACTTC. Translated: CASSEASGYEQYF.

The V gene is TRBV12-5, the J gene TRBJ2-1; D gene uncertain. Per the germline V gene, CDR1 is LGHNT and CDR2 is FRNRAP. V was pared by 5 bases and J by 6 bases, with 11 bases between. The CDR3 sequence is 13 residues long. In DNA, the CDR3 is TGTGCTAGTGGTCCTGCCGGTGGCAATGAGCAGTTCTTC. This codes for CASGPAGGNEQFF.

The V call is TRBV7-9, the J call TRBJ2-7; TRBD2 matches 11 bases. There are 15 residues in the CDR3. Germline assignment: CDR1 SEHNR and CDR2 FQNEAQ (reference sequence). The junction had 7 bases not matched to a gene; V was cut back by 0 bases and J by 9 bases. This CDR3 is CASSLASASGGMQYF. CDR3 nucleotides: TGTGCCAGCAGCTTAGCGTCGGCTAGCGGGGGGATGCAGTACTTC. Filled out from reference TRBV7-9 and TRBJ2-7, the complete variable domain reads DTGVSQNPRHKITKRGQNVTFRCDPISEHNRLYWYRQTLGQGPEFLTYFQNEAQLEKSRLLSDRFSAERPKGSFSTLEIQRTEQGDSAMYLCASSLASASGGMQYFGPGTRLTVT.

In its sample, this clone was seen a few times. This sequence joins TRBV9 and TRBJ1-2; D gene uncertain. Germline CDR1 is SGDLS and CDR2 is YYNGEE. The CDR3 covers 16 residues. V was pared by 4 bases and J by 0 bases, with 16 bases between. The CDR3 DNA reads as TGTGCCAGCAGCCAAGAAGAGGCAGATACTAACTATGGCTACACCTTC. It is translated as CASSQEEADTNYGYTF.

This chain joins TRBV27 and TRBJ1-1; a possible D gene is TRBD1 (6 bases). CDR1 and CDR2 from the germline V gene are MNHEY and SMNVEV (reference sequence). The ends were cut back, 6 bases at V and 4 bases at J, with 12 bases in the middle. This CDR3 has 13 amino acids. The CDR3 reads CASSRGEVTEAFF. CDR3 bases: TGTGCCAGCAGCAGGGGTGAGGTCACTGAAGCTTTCTTT.

V and J are TRBV20-1 and TRBJ1-1, with D perhaps TRBD1 (5 bases). Per germline, CDR1 DFQATT and CDR2 SNEGSKA (reference sequence). This CDR3 is built from 10 residues. V dropped 4 bases and J dropped 8 bases, with 8 bases sitting between them. The DNA of the CDR3 is TGCAGTGCTAAATCAGGGGAAGCTTTCTTT. Its translation is CSAKSGEAFF.

This clone was detected once. The chain links TRBV2 to TRBJ1-1; D gene uncertain. Germline V CDR1 and CDR2: SNHLY, FYNNEI. The CDR3 sequence is 12 residues long. V lost 4 bases and J 0 bases, leaving 3 bases between the germline ends. The CDR3 DNA reads TGTGCCAGCAGTGTTCTGAACACTGAAGCTTTCTTT. This translates into CASSVLNTEAFF.

There are a few counts of this clone. The CDR3 DNA is TGTGCCAGCAGCCACGGCGGGGCCGAGCAGTACTTC. Translation: CASSHGGAEQYF. The chain joins TRBV14 to TRBJ2-7, with D tentatively TRBD2 (6 bases). CDR1 SGHDN and CDR2 FVKESK come from the germline V gene. This CDR3 is built from 12 residues. Trimming removed 3 bases at V and 6 bases at J, with 9 bases between.

The rearrangement joins TRBV6-6 to TRBJ1-1; possible D gene TRBD1, 5 bases. Per germline, CDR1 MNHNY and CDR2 SVGAGI (reference sequence). Deletions cut 2 bases from V and 0 bases from J, with 7 bases between. This CDR3 comprises 14 residues. This chain's CDR3 is CASSYTGVNTEAFF. In DNA form, the CDR3 reads TGTGCCAGCAGTTACACGGGGGTGAACACTGAAGCTTTCTTT.

This chain connects TRBV30 to TRBJ2-1; 8 nucleotides line up with TRBD2. CDR1 and CDR2 from the germline V gene are GTSNPN and SVGIG (reference sequence). This CDR3 is built from 12 residues. V was clipped by 2 bases and J by 15 bases; unmatched bases: 9. The CDR3 region is CAWSHRGGFRFF. The CDR3 region has the DNA TGTGCCTGGAGTCACCGGGGGGGCTTCAGGTTCTTC. Full variable domain (missing parts from reference TRBV30 and TRBJ2-1): SQTIHQWPATLVQPVGSPLSLECTVEGTSNPNLYWYRQAAGRGLQLLFYSVGIGQISSEVPQNLSASRPQDRQFILSSKKLLLSDSGFYLCAWSHRGGFRFFGPGTRLTVL.

This clone was seen more than once but under ten times. The chain links TRBV25-1 to TRBJ2-2; 10 bases agree with TRBD2. The CDR3 consists of 16 residues. J lost 2 bases, V lost 3 bases, and 3 bases had no gene match. Germline V CDR1 and CDR2: MGHDK, SYGVNS. CDR3 nucleotide sequence: TGTGCCAGCAGTGAGCTAGCGGGGGTCAACACCGGGGAGCTGTTTTTT. Encoded protein: CASSELAGVNTGELFF.

This clone occurred a few times. V is TRBV7-2 and J is TRBJ1-2; 9 nucleotides line up with TRBD1. CDR3 size: 14 residues. V shed 5 bases, J shed 6 bases, and the junction held 7 bases outside the gene matches. From germline, CDR1 is SGHTA and CDR2 FQGNSA. CDR3: CASSAQRTGDGYTF. The CDR3 region has the DNA TGTGCCAGCAGCGCCCAAAGGACAGGGGATGGCTACACCTTC. The full variable domain, rest sourced from reference TRBV7-2 and TRBJ1-2, is GAGVSQSPSNKVTEKGKDVELRCDPISGHTALYWYRQSLGQGLEFLIYFQGNSAPDKSGLPSDRFSAERTGGSVSTLTIQRTQQEDSAVYLCASSAQRTGDGYTFGSGTRLTVV.

This chain links TRBV6-6 with TRBJ1-2; D remains unclear. Trimming left V 6 bases short and J 2 bases short, with 10 bases between. Per the germline V gene, CDR1 is MNHNY and CDR2 is SVGAGI (reference sequence). CDR3 size: 13 residues. The CDR3 sequence: CASRLDANYGYTF. CDR3 nucleotides: TGTGCCAGCAGACTCGACGCCAACTATGGCTACACCTTC.

V and J are TRBV10-3 and TRBJ2-7; D gene ambiguous. The V gene's germline CDR1 is ENHRY and CDR2 SYGVKD. V gave up 7 bases and J gave up 1 base, with 14 bases separating them. The CDR3 is 14 amino acids. The CDR3 DNA is TGTGCCATCATTTCCGAACGGCCATCCTACGAGCAGTACTTC. Translated: CAIISERPSYEQYF.

The chain uses TRBV30 and TRBJ2-1; a weak D match, TRBD1 (6 bases). The ends were cut back, 4 bases at V and 9 bases at J, with 25 bases in the middle. CDR1 and CDR2 from the germline V gene are GTSNPN and SVGIG (reference sequence). The CDR3 loop spans 16 amino acids. The CDR3 region is CAWTPRTGIVRAEQFF. The CDR3, as DNA: TGTGCCTGGACCCCTCGTACAGGGATCGTCCGGGCTGAGCAGTTCTTC.